This T cell receptor beta chain was sequenced for a study of blood T cell repertoires in COVID-19. Background on the study: COVID-19 samples, acute and convalescent, were from the United States, Italy and Spain. From T cells, B-cell-depleted T cells, or PBMCs came the material, which was cDNA or gDNA.

Participants reported their clinical history, and cohort assignment relied on those reports. This CDR3 comprises 14 residues. Germline CDR1 ENHRY, CDR2 SYGVKD. V lost 5 bases, J lost 7 bases, and 10 bases stayed unmatched. Measured with immunoSEQ multiplex PCR; TCRdb has only the in-frame clones, and not every one. The sample includes about 240,000 clones, approximately 90% of them seen just once. Source material: PBMCs or T cells enriched from blood (not recorded which). The chain uses TRBV10-3 and TRBJ2-7; 8 bases match TRBD1. The sequence derives from a woman in her twenties or thirties who had recovered from COVID-19. The CDR3 loop is CAISRTGGKGEQYF. The CDR3 region has the DNA TGTGCCATCAGTAGAACAGGGGGGAAAGGGGAGCAGTACTTC.